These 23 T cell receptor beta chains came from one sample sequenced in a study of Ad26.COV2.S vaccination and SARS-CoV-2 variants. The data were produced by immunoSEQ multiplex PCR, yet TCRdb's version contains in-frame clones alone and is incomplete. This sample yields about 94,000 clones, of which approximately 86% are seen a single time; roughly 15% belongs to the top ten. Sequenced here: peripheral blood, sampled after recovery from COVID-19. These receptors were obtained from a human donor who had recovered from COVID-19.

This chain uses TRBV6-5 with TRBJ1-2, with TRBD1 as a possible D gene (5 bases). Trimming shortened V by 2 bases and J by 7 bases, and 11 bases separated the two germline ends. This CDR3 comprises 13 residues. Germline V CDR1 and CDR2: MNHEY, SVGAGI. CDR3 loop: CASSYTAGSGYTF. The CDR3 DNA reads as TGTGCCAGCAGTTACACGGCAGGGTCTGGCTACACCTTC.

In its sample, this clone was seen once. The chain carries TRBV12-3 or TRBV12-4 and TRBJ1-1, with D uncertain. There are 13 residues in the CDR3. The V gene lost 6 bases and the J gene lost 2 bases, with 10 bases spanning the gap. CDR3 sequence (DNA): TGTGCCAGCAGCCCGGGTCTAAACACTGAAGCTTTCTTT. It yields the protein CASSPGLNTEAFF.

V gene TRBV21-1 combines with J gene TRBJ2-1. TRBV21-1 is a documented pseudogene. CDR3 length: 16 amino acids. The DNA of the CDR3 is TGTGCCAGCAGCGGCCTGGGAAGGCCAAGGTACAATGAGCAGTTCTTC. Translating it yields CASSGLGRPRYNEQFF.

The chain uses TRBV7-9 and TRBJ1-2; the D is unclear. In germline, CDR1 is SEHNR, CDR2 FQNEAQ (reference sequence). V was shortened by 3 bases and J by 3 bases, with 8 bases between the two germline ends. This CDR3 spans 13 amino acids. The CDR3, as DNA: TGTGCCAGCAGCTTCAATACGGACTATGGCTACACCTTC. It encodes CASSFNTDYGYTF.

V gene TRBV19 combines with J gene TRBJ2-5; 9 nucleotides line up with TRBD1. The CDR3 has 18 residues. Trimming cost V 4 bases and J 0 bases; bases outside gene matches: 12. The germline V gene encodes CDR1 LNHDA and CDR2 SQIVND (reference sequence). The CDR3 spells CASSRTGGTRSYQETQYF. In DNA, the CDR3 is TGTGCCAGTAGTAGAACAGGGGGCACCCGGTCCTACCAAGAGACCCAGTACTTC.

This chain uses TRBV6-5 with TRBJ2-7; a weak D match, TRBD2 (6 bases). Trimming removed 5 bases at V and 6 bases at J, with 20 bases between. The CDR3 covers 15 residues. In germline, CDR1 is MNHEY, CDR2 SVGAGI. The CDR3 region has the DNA TGTGCCAGCAGTCCTCCGTCAGGTTACGGGGGCGAGCAGTACTTC. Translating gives CASSPPSGYGGEQYF.

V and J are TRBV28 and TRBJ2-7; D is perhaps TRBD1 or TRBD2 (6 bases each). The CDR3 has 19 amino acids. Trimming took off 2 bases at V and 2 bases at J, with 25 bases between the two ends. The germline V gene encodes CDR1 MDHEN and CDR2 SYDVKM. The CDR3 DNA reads TGTGCCAGCAGTTTAAGAGGGGGTAGGGGAGCGGGCCGTCCCTACGAGCAGTACTTC. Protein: CASSLRGGRGAGRPYEQYF. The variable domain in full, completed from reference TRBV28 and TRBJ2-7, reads DVKVTQSSRYLVKRTGEKVFLECVQDMDHENMFWYRQDPGLGLRLIYFSYDVKMKEKGDIPEGYSVSREKKERFSLILESASTNQTSMYLCASSLRGGRGAGRPYEQYFGPGTRLTVT.

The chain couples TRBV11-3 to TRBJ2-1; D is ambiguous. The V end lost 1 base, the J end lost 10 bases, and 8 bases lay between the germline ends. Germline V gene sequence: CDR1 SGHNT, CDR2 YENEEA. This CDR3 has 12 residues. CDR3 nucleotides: TGTGCCAGCAGCTTAGTGAGGCAGGAGCAGTTCTTC. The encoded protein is CASSLVRQEQFF.

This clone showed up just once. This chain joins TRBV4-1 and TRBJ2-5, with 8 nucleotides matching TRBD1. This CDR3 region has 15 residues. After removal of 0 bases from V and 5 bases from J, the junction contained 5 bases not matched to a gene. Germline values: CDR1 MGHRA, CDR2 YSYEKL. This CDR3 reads CASSQEPGGWETQYF. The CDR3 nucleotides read TGCGCCAGCAGCCAAGAGCCAGGGGGCTGGGAGACCCAGTACTTC.

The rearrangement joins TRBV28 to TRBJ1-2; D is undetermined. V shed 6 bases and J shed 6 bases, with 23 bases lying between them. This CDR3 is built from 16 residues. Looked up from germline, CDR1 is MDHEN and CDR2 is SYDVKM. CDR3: CASRVLAGPGQDGYTF. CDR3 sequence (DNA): TGTGCCAGCAGGGTTTTGGCAGGCCCGGGTCAGGATGGCTACACCTTC.

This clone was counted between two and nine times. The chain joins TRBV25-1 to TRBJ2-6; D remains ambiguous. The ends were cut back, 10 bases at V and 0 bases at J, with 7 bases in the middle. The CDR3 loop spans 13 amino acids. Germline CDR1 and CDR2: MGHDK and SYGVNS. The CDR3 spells CANISSGANVLTF. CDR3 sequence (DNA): TGTGCCAACATTAGCTCTGGGGCCAACGTCCTGACTTTC.

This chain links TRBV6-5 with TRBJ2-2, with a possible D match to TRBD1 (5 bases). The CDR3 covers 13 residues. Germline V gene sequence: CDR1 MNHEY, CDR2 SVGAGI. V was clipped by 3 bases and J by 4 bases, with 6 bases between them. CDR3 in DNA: TGTGCCAGCAGTTATAGGGGCACCGGGGAGCTGTTTTTT. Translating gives CASSYRGTGELFF.

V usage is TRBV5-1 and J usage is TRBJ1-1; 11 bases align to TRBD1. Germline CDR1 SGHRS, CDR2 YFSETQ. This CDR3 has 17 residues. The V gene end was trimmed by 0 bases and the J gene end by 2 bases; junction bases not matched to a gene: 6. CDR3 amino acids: CASSLGTGGPVNTEAFF. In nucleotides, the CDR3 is TGCGCCAGCAGCTTGGGGACAGGGGGCCCGGTTAACACTGAAGCTTTCTTT.

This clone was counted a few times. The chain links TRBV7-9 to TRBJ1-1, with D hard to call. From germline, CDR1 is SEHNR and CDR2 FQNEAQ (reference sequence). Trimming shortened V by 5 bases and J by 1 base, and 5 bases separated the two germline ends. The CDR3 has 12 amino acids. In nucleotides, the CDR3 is TGTGCCAGCAGCCGCAGGAACACTGAAGCTTTCTTT. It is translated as CASSRRNTEAFF.

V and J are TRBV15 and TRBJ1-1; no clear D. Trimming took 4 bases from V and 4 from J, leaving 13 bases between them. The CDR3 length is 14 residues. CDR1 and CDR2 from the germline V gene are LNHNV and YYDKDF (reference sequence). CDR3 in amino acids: CATSKNEGSTEAFF. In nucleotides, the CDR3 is TGTGCCACCAGCAAAAATGAGGGATCCACTGAAGCTTTCTTT.

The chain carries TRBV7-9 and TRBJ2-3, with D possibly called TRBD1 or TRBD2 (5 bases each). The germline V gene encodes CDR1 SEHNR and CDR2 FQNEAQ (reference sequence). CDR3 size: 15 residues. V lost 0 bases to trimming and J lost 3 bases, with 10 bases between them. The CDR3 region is CASSLATGQTDTQYF. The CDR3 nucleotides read TGTGCCAGCAGCTTAGCCACGGGGCAAACAGATACGCAGTATTTT.

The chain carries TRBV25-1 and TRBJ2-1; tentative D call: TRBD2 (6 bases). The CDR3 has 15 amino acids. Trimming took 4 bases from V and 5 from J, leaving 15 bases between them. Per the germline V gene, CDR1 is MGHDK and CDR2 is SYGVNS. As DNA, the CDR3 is TGTGCCAGCAGTGCACCGGGAGAATTACACAATGAGCAGTTCTTC. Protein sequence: CASSAPGELHNEQFF.

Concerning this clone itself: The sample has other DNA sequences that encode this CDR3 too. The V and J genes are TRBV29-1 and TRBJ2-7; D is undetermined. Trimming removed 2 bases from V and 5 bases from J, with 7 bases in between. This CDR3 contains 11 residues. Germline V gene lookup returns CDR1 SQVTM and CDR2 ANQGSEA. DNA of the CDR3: TGCAGCGTTGAACTGGGTGACGAGCAGTACTTC. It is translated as CSVELGDEQYF.

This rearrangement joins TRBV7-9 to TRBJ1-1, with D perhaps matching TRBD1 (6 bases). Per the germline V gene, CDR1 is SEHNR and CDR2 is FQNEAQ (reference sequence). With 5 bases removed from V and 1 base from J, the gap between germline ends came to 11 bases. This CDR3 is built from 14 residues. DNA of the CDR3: TGTGCCAGCAGCCAGACGACAGGGAACACTGAAGCTTTCTTT. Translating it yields CASSQTTGNTEAFF.

CDR3 DNA sequence: TGTGCCAGCAGCCAAGCGGGGAATGAGCAGTTCTTC. Protein product: CASSQAGNEQFF. V is TRBV3-1 (or the pseudogene TRBV3-2) and J is TRBJ2-1; perhaps TRBD2 as D (5 bases). Germline CDR1 and CDR2: LGHDT and YNNKEL (reference sequence). CDR3 length: 12 amino acids. V was pared by 1 base and J by 7 bases, with 5 bases between.

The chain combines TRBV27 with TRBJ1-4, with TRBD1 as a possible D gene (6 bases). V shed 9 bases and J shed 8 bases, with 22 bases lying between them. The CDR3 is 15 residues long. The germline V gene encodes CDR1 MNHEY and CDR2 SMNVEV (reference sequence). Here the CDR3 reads CASQPGAARGEKLFF. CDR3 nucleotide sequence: TGTGCCAGTCAACCGGGGGCCGCGCGCGGGGAAAAACTGTTTTTT. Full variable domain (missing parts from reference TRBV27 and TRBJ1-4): EAQVTQNPRYLITVTGKKLTVTCSQNMNHEYMSWYRQDPGLGLRQIYYSMNVEVTDKGDVPEGYKVSRKEKRNFPLILESPSPNQTSLYFCASQPGAARGEKLFFGSGTQLSVL.

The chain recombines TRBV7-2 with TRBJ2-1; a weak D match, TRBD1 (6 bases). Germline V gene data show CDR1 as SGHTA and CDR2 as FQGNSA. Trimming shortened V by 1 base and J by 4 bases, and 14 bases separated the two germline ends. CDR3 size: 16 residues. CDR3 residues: CASSLGPRGLYNEQFF. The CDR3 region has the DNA TGTGCCAGCAGCTTAGGTCCTAGGGGGTTGTACAATGAGCAGTTCTTC.

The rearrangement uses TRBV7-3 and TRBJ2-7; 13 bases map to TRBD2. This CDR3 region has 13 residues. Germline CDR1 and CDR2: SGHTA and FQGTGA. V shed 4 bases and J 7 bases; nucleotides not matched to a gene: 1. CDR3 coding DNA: TGTGCCAGCAGCTCGGGACTAGCGGGGGAGCAGTACTTC. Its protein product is CASSSGLAGEQYF.